Below, 22 T cell receptor beta chains from the same sample are listed, as sequenced in a study of vaccination and CD4 T cells after COVID-19. Sequencing of cultured CD4+ T cell DNA used the Oncomine TCR Beta short-read assay. TCRdb re-derived calls from the PCR reads in MiXCR, one entry per CDR3 protein. The sample lists 16,000 or so distinct CDR3 sequences, about 53% seen once, with 3.5% to 4.5% in the top ten. What these receptors recognize is not known. Treatment noted: roughly 11-day PBMC culture with coronavirus spike peptide pools or control peptides (ViraFEST assay). The specimen was CD4+ T cells from blood, cultured in vitro, collected before SARS-CoV-2 vaccination. The receptors come from a human donor who had recovered from COVID-19.

V gene TRBV19 combines with J gene TRBJ1-1; perhaps TRBD1 as D (6 bases). V was cut by 5 bases and J by 0 bases, with 10 bases left in between. CDR1 and CDR2 (germline): LNHDA, SQIVND (reference sequence). The CDR3 length is 14 residues. The CDR3 sequence is CASSLQGLNTEAFF. CDR3 nucleotide sequence: TGTGCCAGTAGTTTGCAGGGGCTGAACACTGAAGCTTTCTTT.

This clonotype appeared once. V and J are TRBV2 and TRBJ2-5, with D possibly called TRBD1 or TRBD2 (5 bases each). The CDR3 extends over 14 amino acids. Germline-derived CDR1 and CDR2 are SNHLY and FYNNEI. V dropped 6 bases and J dropped 7 bases, with 18 bases sitting between them. The CDR3 sequence: CASRGDLGAGTQYF. The CDR3 DNA is TGTGCCAGCAGAGGGGACCTAGGGGCCGGGACCCAGTACTTC.

The chain recombines TRBV11-1 with TRBJ2-3, with a possible D match to TRBD2 (5 bases). CDR1 is SGHAT and CDR2 is FQDESV in the germline V gene (reference sequence). V was pared by 6 bases and J by 7 bases, with 11 bases between. This CDR3 is built from 12 residues. CDR3 DNA: TGTGCCAGCAGGTCGGACTCCTATACGCAGTATTTT. This encodes CASRSDSYTQYF.

The CDR3 DNA follows: TGTGCCAGCAGTCAATATATCAACTATGGCTACACCTTC. Amino acid sequence: CASSQYINYGYTF. The genes are TRBV6-2 or TRBV6-3 and TRBJ1-2, with D hard to call. Deletions cut 5 bases from V and 2 bases from J, with 9 bases between. CDR1 and CDR2 from the germline V gene are MNHEY and SVGEGT. This CDR3 has 13 residues.

This clonotype showed up just a few times. The junction differs from germline at one of its ends, possibly a read error. The chain is built from TRBV20-1 and TRBJ2-3, with 14 bases that match TRBD2. The CDR3 length is 15 residues. Germline assignment: CDR1 DFQATT and CDR2 SNEGSKA (reference sequence). In DNA form, the CDR3 reads TGCAGTGCTAGAGACGTAACAAAGACTAGCGGGGGGGGTTACTTT. Translation: CSARDVTKTSGGGYF.

This sequence joins TRBV11-2 and TRBJ1-1, with a possible D match to TRBD1 (5 bases). The germline gives CDR1 SGHAT, CDR2 FQNNGV. The ends were cut back, 4 bases at V and 9 bases at J, with 15 bases in the middle. The CDR3 totals 13 residues. The CDR3 reads CASSSRDRYKAFF. CDR3 DNA sequence: TGTGCCAGCAGCTCCCGGGACCGTTATAAAGCTTTCTTT.

The chain combines TRBV7-9 with TRBJ1-1, with D uncertain. V shed 0 bases and J shed 6 bases, with 11 bases lying between them. The germline V gene encodes CDR1 SEHNR and CDR2 FQNEAQ (reference sequence). CDR3 length: 14 amino acids. The CDR3 bases are TGTGCCAGCAGCTTAGCGTCCGAGGCAGCTGAAGCTTTCTTT. This encodes CASSLASEAAEAFF. The full variable domain, with the rest looked up from reference TRBV7-9 and TRBJ1-1, is DTGVSQNPRHKITKRGQNVTFRCDPISEHNRLYWYRQTLGQGPEFLTYFQNEAQLEKSRLLSDRFSAERPKGSFSTLEIQRTEQGDSAMYLCASSLASEAAEAFFGQGTRLTVV.

The rearrangement joins TRBV6-1 to TRBJ1-2; D is perhaps TRBD1 (5 bases). In germline, CDR1 is MNHNS, CDR2 SASEGT. The length of the CDR3 is 15 residues. Trimming took off 6 bases at V and 3 bases at J, with 17 bases between the two ends. The CDR3 coding sequence is TGTGCCAGCAGCTCCCTCGGAGGGACCCACTATGGCTACACCTTC. This codes for CASSSLGGTHYGYTF.

The chain is built from TRBV6-2 or TRBV6-3 and TRBJ2-7, with TRBD2 matching 10 bases. CDR1 and CDR2 (germline): MNHEY, SVGEGT. CDR3 length: 14 amino acids. Losses at the gene ends were 8 bases for V and 4 bases for J; bases not matched to a gene: 8. The CDR3, as DNA: TGTGCCAGCGTCCTAGCGGGAGCCTCGTACGAGCAGTACTTC. This codes for CASVLAGASYEQYF.

This clonotype showed up just a few times. This chain uses TRBV7-2 with TRBJ1-5; TRBD1 might be the D (5 bases). CDR1 is SGHTA, CDR2 FQGNSA, per germline. V was shortened by 5 bases and J by 1 base, with 12 bases between the two germline ends. The CDR3 sequence is 15 residues long. CDR3: CASSPGAASNQPQHF. The CDR3 DNA is TGTGCCAGCAGCCCCGGGGCAGCGAGCAATCAGCCCCAGCATTTT.

V and J are TRBV7-2 and TRBJ1-2, with 7 bases aligning to TRBD1. Germline V gene data show CDR1 as SGHTA and CDR2 as FQGNSA. The ends lost 5 bases at V and 2 bases at J; junction bases unmatched: 11. The CDR3 loop spans 16 amino acids. The CDR3 loop is CASSILQGITNYGYTF. CDR3 DNA: TGTGCCAGCAGCATCCTACAGGGGATTACCAACTATGGCTACACCTTC.

This clonotype was counted between two and nine times. The chain joins TRBV7-8 to TRBJ1-2; 7 bases line up with TRBD1. The CDR3 is 13 residues long. Looked up from germline, CDR1 is SGHVS and CDR2 is FQNEAQ. Germline trimming cut 5 bases from V and 8 bases from J; bases unmatched to any gene: 8. The CDR3 is CASSPRGRGGYTF. The CDR3, as DNA: TGTGCCAGCAGCCCAAGGGGGCGCGGAGGCTACACCTTC. The variable domain in full, with the rest retrieved from reference TRBV7-8 and TRBJ1-2, is GAGVSQSPRYKVAKRGQDVALRCDPISGHVSLFWYQQALGQGPEFLTYFQNEAQLDKSGLPSDRFFAERPEGSVSTLKIQRTQQEDSAVYLCASSPRGRGGYTFGSGTRLTVV.

This clonotype appeared once. V is TRBV6-5 and J is TRBJ2-5, with D perhaps TRBD2 (5 bases). V was clipped by 3 bases and J by 5 bases, with 7 bases between them. The CDR3 length is 12 residues. Germline assignment: CDR1 MNHEY and CDR2 SVGAGI. CDR3 sequence: CASSYSEETQYF. For the CDR3, the DNA is TGTGCCAGCAGTTATAGCGAGGAGACCCAGTACTTC.

The chain couples TRBV7-9 to TRBJ1-1, with D unresolved. The V gene lost 5 bases and the J gene lost 1 base, with 11 bases spanning the gap. The CDR3 runs 14 residues. Germline V gene data show CDR1 as SEHNR and CDR2 as FQNEAQ (reference sequence). The CDR3 DNA follows: TGTGCCAGCAGCCCGTCCCGGGGGAACACTGAAGCTTTCTTT. It specifies CASSPSRGNTEAFF.

This clonotype turned up a few times. The rearrangement uses TRBV7-2 and TRBJ1-6, with D perhaps TRBD1 (6 bases). V was trimmed by 5 bases and J by 11 bases, leaving 22 bases between them. The CDR3 length is 16 residues. Germline V gives CDR1 SGHTA, CDR2 FQGNSA. CDR3 DNA sequence: TGTGCCAGCAGCCACCGTGGGGGGGCAAGGAGGCCACCCCTCCACTTT. It translates to CASSHRGGARRPPLHF.

This clonotype has a handful of counts. The chain combines TRBV20-1 with TRBJ1-6, with 7 bases fitting TRBD1. This CDR3 is 14 amino acids long. Germline values: CDR1 DFQATT, CDR2 SNEGSKA (reference sequence). J lost 10 bases, V lost 2 bases, and 8 bases had no gene match. The CDR3 region has the DNA TGCAGTGCTAGAAAGGGGGACAGCGTGTCACCCCTCCACTTT. Translation gives CSARKGDSVSPLHF.

On this clonotype: One end of the junction is discordant with germline, which a read error may explain. Here the CDR3 reads CASSTHWTGDSPLHF. Written as DNA, the CDR3 is TGCGCCAGCAGCACCCATTGGACAGGAGATTCACCCCTCCACTTT. V and J are TRBV11-2 and TRBJ1-6, with TRBD1 identical over 7 bases. Germline V gene data show CDR1 as SGHAT and CDR2 as FQNNGV. The CDR3 runs to 15 residues. The whole variable domain, remainder taken from reference TRBV11-2 and TRBJ1-6, is EAGVAQSPRYKIIEKRQSVAFWCNPISGHATLYWYQQILGQGPKLLIQFQNNGVVDDSQLPKDRFSAERLKGVDSTLKIQPAKLEDSAVYLCASSTHWTGDSPLHFGNGTRLTVT.

The chain links TRBV27 to TRBJ2-7; D unclear. The CDR3 loop spans 14 amino acids. CDR1 is MNHEY, CDR2 SMNVEV, per germline (reference sequence). V dropped 5 bases and J dropped 6 bases, with 17 bases sitting between them. The CDR3 loop is CASSIRAGAGEQYF. As DNA, the CDR3 is TGTGCCAGCAGTATACGTGCAGGCGCCGGCGAGCAGTACTTC.

This chain uses TRBV11-3 with TRBJ2-3, with 9 bases fitting TRBD1. J was trimmed by 0 bases and V by 4 bases; bases with no gene match: 8. In germline, CDR1 is SGHNT, CDR2 YENEEA. The CDR3 has 17 residues. The CDR3 protein is CASSSVWDRESTDTQYF. CDR3 nucleotide sequence: TGTGCCAGCAGCTCTGTGTGGGACAGGGAAAGCACAGATACGCAGTATTTT.

J is TRBJ1-2 and V is TRBV12-3 or TRBV12-4; D remains ambiguous. This CDR3 is built from 14 residues. Trimming stripped 2 bases from V and 4 bases from J, with 11 bases between. The CDR3 nucleotides read TGTGCCAGCAGTTTATATCTAAACCTCTATGGCTACACCTTC. Amino acids: CASSLYLNLYGYTF.

The chain employs TRBV5-1 and TRBJ2-7; 7 positions agree with TRBD2. Germline CDR1 SGHRS, CDR2 YFSETQ. The CDR3 sequence is 13 residues long. J lost 6 bases, V lost 0 bases, and 3 bases had no gene match. CDR3 sequence (DNA): TGCGCCAGCAGCTTGGAGGGAGGGTTCGAGCAGTACTTC. It yields the protein CASSLEGGFEQYF.

V is TRBV6-2 or TRBV6-3 and J is TRBJ1-6; D gene unclear. V was pared by 8 bases and J by 9 bases, with 14 bases between. Looked up from germline, CDR1 is MNHEY and CDR2 is SVGEGT. The CDR3 consists of 13 residues. CDR3 DNA: TGTGCCAGCTCAGTTTCTGATGGTTCACCCCTCCACTTT. The encoded protein is CASSVSDGSPLHF.